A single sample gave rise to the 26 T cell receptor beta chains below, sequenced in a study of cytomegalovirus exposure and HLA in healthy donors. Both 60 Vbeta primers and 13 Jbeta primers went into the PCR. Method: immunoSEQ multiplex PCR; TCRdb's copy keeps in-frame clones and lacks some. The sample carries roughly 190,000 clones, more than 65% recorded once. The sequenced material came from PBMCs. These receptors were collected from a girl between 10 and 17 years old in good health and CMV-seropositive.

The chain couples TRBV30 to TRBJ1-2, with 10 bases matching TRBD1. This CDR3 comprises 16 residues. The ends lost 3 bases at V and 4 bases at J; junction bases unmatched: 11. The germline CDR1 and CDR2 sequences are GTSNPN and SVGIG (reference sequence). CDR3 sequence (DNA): TGTGCCTGGAGAAATAAAGGGACAGGGGAAGGCTATGGCTACACCTTC. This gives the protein CAWRNKGTGEGYGYTF.

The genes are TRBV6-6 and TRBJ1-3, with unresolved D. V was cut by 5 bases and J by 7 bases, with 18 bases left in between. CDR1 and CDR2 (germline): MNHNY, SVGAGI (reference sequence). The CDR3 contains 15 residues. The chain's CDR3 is CASSQSWTEGNTIYF. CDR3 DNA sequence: TGTGCCAGCAGTCAATCATGGACGGAGGGTAACACCATATATTTT.

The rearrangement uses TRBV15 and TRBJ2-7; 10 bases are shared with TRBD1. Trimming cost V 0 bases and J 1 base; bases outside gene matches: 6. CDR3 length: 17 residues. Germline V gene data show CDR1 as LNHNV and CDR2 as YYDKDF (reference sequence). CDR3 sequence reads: CATSRDQGQGLSYEQYF. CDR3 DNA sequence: TGTGCCACCAGCAGAGATCAGGGACAGGGGTTATCCTACGAGCAGTACTTC. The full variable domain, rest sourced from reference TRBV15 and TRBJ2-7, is DAMVIQNPRYQVTQFGKPVTLSCSQTLNHNVMYWYQQKSSQAPKLLFHYYDKDFNNEADTPDNFQSRRPNTSFCFLDIRSPGLGDTAMYLCATSRDQGQGLSYEQYFGPGTRLTVT.

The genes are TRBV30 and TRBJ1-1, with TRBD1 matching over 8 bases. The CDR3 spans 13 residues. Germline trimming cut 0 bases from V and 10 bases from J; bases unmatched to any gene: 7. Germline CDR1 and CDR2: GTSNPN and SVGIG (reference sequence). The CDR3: CAWSVQGVLRAFF. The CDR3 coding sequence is TGTGCCTGGAGTGTACAGGGGGTTTTAAGAGCTTTCTTT. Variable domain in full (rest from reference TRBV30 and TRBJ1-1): SQTIHQWPATLVQPVGSPLSLECTVEGTSNPNLYWYRQAAGRGLQLLFYSVGIGQISSEVPQNLSASRPQDRQFILSSKKLLLSDSGFYLCAWSVQGVLRAFFGQGTRLTVV.

CDR3 residues: CASSADFKTSWGQETQYF. CDR3 coding DNA: TGTGCCAGCAGCGCCGACTTTAAGACTAGCTGGGGCCAAGAGACCCAGTACTTC. The gene calls are TRBV7-6 and TRBJ2-5, with TRBD2 matching 7 bases. Germline CDR1 is SGHVS and CDR2 is FNYEAQ. The trim removed 5 bases at V and 1 base at J, leaving 16 bases unmatched. The CDR3 runs to 18 residues.

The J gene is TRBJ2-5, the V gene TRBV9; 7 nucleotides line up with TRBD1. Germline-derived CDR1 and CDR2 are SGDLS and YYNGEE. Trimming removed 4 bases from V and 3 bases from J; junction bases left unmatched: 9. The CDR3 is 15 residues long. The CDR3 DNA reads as TGTGCCAGCAGCCTACCCCTTACAGGGGAAGAGACCCAGTACTTC. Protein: CASSLPLTGEETQYF.

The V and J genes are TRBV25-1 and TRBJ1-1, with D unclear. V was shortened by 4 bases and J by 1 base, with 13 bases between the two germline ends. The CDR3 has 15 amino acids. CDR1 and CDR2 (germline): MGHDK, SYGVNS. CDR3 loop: CASSGTRRSNTEAFF. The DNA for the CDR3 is TGTGCCAGCAGTGGAACTCGTCGGTCGAACACTGAAGCTTTCTTT.

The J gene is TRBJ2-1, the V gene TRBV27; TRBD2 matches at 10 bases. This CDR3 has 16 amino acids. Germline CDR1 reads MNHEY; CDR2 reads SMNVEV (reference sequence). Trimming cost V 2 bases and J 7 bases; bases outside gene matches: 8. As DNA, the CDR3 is TGTGCCAGCAGTTTAATTCCTAGCGGGGGACCTAATGAGCAGTTCTTC. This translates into CASSLIPSGGPNEQFF.

This CDR3 is CASSPSGGRNTGELFF. The DNA for the CDR3 is TGCGCCAGCAGTCCTAGCGGGGGACGGAACACCGGGGAGCTGTTTTTT. The chain links TRBV10-1 to TRBJ2-2; 10 bases line up with TRBD2. There are 16 residues in the CDR3. Per the germline V gene, CDR1 is WNHNN and CDR2 is SYGVQD (reference sequence). The trim removed 5 bases at V and 1 base at J, leaving 4 bases unmatched.

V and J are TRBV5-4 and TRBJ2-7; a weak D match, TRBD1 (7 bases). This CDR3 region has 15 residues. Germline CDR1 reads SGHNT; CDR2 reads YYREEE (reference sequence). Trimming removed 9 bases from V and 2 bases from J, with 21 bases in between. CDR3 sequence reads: CATTRGGQGAYEQYF. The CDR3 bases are TGTGCCACCACGCGGGGCGGGCAGGGGGCCTACGAGCAGTACTTC.

CDR3 protein: CASSQVLLTGGNQPQHF. The CDR3 coding sequence is TGCGCCAGCAGCCAAGTCCTATTAACAGGTGGGAATCAGCCCCAGCATTTT. This chain uses TRBV4-3 with TRBJ1-5; D possibly corresponds to TRBD1 (5 bases). The length of the CDR3 is 17 residues. Trimming cost V 1 base and J 4 bases, with 17 bases left between them. Germline CDR1 and CDR2: LGHNA and YSLEER.

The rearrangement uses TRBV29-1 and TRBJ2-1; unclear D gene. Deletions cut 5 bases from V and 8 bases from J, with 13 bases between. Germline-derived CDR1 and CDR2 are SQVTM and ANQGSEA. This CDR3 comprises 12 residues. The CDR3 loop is CSVSVAVHEQFF. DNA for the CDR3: TGCAGCGTTTCTGTAGCCGTCCATGAGCAGTTCTTC.

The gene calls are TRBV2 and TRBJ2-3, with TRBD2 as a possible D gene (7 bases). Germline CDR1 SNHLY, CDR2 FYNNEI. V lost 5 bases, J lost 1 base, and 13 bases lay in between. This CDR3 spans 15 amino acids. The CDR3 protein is CASSLGGGGTDTQYF. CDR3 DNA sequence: TGTGCCAGCAGTTTAGGGGGGGGTGGCACAGATACGCAGTATTTT.

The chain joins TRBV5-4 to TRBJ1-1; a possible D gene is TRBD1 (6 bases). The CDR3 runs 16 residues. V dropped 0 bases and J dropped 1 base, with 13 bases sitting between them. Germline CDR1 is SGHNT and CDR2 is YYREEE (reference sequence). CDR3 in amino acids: CASSLVGGARNTEAFF. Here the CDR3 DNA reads TGTGCCAGCAGCTTGGTGGGGGGGGCCCGGAACACTGAAGCTTTCTTT. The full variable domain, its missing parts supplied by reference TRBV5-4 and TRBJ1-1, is ETGVTQSPTHLIKTRGQQVTLRCSSQSGHNTVSWYQQALGQGPQFIFQYYREEENGRGNFPPRFSGLQFPNYSSELNVNALELDDSALYLCASSLVGGARNTEAFFGQGTRLTVV.

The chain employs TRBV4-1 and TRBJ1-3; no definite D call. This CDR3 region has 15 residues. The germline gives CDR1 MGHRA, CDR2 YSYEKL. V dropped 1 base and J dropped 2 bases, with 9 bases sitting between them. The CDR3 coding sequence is TGCGCCAGCAGCCAAGTCGGTACTGCTGGAAACACCATATATTTT. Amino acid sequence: CASSQVGTAGNTIYF.

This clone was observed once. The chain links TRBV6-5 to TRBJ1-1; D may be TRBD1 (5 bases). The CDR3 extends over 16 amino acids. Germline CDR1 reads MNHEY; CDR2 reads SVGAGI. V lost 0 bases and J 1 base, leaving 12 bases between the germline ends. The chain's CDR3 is CASSYSLYRKNTEAFF. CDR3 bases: TGTGCCAGCAGTTACTCTCTTTACAGGAAGAACACTGAAGCTTTCTTT.

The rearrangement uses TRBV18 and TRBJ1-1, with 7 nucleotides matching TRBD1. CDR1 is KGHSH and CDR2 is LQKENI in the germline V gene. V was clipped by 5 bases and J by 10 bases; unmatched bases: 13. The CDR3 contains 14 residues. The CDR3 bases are TGTGCCAGCTCAGCCGGGACAGCCAGAGCCCCAGCTTTCTTT. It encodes CASSAGTARAPAFF.

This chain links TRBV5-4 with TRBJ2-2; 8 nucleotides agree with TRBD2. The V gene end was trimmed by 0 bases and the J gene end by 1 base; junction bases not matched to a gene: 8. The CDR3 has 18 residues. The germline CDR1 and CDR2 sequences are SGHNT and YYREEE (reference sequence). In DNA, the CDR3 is TGTGCCAGCAGCTTGGGACTAATAGCGGGGCAGAACACCGGGGAGCTGTTTTTT. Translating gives CASSLGLIAGQNTGELFF.

For the CDR3, the DNA is TGTGCCAGCAGTGAGTTCAGCGGGGGCACCGGGGAGCTGTTTTTT. This translates into CASSEFSGGTGELFF. The chain combines TRBV6-4 with TRBJ2-2; 8 bases are a match to TRBD2. The CDR3 totals 15 residues. Germline CDR1 is MRHNA and CDR2 is SNTAGT. With 3 bases clipped from V and 4 bases from J, the junction kept 4 bases outside the gene matches.

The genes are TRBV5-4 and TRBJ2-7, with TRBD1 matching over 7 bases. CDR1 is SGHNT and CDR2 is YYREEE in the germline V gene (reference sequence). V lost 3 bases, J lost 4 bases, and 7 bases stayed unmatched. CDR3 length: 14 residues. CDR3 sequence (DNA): TGTGCCAGCAGCTCGGTAGGGGGCGGGTACGAGCAGTACTTC. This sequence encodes CASSSVGGGYEQYF.

The CDR3: CASSYSGQNNSPLHF. The CDR3 DNA follows: TGTGCCAGCAGTTACTCGGGACAAAATAATTCACCCCTCCACTTT. This chain connects TRBV6-5 to TRBJ1-6; possible D gene TRBD1, 6 bases. There are 15 residues in the CDR3. Per the germline V gene, CDR1 is MNHEY and CDR2 is SVGAGI. Trimming shortened V by 0 bases and J by 5 bases, and 8 bases separated the two germline ends.

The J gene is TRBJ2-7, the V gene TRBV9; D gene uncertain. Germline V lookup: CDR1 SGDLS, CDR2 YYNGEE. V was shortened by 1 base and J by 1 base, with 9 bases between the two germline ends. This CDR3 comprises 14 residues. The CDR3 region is CASSVTGGSYEQYF. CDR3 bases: TGTGCCAGCAGCGTAACGGGTGGTTCCTACGAGCAGTACTTC.

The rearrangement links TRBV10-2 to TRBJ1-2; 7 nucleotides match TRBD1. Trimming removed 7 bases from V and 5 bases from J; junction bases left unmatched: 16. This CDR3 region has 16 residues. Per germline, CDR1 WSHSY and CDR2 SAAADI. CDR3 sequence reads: CASNPEGAGGGYGYTF. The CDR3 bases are TGCGCCAGCAATCCGGAGGGGGCGGGTGGGGGATATGGCTACACCTTC.

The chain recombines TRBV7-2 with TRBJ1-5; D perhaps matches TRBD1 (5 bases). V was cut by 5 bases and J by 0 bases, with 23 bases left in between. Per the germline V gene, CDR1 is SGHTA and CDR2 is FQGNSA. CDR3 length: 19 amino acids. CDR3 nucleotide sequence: TGTGCCAGCAGCCCGCAACCCCTCGGGGGACTAGGTAGCAATCAGCCCCAGCATTTT. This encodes CASSPQPLGGLGSNQPQHF.

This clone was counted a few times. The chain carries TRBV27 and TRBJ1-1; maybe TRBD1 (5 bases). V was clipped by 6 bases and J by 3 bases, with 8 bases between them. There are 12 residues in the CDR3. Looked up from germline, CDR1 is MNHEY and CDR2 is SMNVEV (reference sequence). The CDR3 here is CASRGGDTEAFF. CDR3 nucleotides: TGTGCCAGCAGGGGGGGTGACACTGAAGCTTTCTTT.

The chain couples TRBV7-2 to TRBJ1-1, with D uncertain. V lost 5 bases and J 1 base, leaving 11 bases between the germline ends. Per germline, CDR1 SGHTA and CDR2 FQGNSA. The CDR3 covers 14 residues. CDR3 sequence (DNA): TGTGCCAGCAGCCACCCCCACAGGAACACTGAAGCTTTCTTT. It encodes CASSHPHRNTEAFF.